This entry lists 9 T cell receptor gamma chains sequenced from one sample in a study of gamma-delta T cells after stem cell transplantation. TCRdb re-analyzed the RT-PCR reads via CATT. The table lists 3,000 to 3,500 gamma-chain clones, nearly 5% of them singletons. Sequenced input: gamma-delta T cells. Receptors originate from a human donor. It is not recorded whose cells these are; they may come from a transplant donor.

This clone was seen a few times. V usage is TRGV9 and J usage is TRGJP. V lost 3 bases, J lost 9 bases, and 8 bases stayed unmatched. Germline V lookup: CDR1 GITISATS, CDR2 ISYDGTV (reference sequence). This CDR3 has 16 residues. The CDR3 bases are TGTGCCTTGTGGGAGCCCACTGCGTTGGGCAAAAAAATCAAGGTATTT. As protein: CALWEPTALGKKIKVF.

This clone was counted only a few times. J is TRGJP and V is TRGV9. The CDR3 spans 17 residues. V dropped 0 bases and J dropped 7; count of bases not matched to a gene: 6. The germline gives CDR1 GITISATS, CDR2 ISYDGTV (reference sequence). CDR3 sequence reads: CALWEVLPELGKKIKVF. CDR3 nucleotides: TGTGCCTTGTGGGAGGTGCTCCCGGAGTTGGGCAAAAAAATCAAGGTATTT.

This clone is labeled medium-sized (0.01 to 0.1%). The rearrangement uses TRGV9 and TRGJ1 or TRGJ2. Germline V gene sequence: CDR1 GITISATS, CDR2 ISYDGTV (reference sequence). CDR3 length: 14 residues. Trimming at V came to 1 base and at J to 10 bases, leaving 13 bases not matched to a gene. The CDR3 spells CALWEVTDRMKKLF. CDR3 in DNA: TGTGCCTTGTGGGAGGTCACCGATCGGATGAAGAAACTCTTT.

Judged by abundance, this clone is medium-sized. CDR3 in DNA: TGTGCCTTGTGGGAGGCTATTCACGAGTTGGGCAAAAAAATCAAGGTATTT. It translates to CALWEAIHELGKKIKVF. The rearrangement links TRGV9 to TRGJP. CDR1 and CDR2 from the germline V gene are GITISATS and ISYDGTV (reference sequence). CDR3 size: 17 residues. V was pared by 2 bases and J by 7 bases, with 8 bases of the junction left unmatched.

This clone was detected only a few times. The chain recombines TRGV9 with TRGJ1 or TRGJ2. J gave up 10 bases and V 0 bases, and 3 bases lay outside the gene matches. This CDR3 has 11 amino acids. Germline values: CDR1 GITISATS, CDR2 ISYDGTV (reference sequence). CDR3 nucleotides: TGTGCCTTGTGGGAGGTGGTCAAGAAACTCTTT. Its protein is CALWEVVKKLF.

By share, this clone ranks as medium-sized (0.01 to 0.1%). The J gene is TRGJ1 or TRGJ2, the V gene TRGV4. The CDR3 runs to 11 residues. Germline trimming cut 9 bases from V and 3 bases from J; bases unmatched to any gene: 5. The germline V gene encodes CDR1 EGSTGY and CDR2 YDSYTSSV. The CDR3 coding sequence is TGTGCCACCGCACCTTATTATAAGAAACTCTTT. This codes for CATAPYYKKLF.

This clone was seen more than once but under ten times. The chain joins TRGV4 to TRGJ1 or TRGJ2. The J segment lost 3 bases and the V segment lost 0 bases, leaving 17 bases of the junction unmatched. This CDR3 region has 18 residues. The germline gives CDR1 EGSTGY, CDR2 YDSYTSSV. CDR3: CATWDGLQSRAGYYKKLF. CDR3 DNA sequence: TGTGCCACCTGGGATGGGCTTCAAAGTCGAGCGGGTTATTATAAGAAACTCTTT.

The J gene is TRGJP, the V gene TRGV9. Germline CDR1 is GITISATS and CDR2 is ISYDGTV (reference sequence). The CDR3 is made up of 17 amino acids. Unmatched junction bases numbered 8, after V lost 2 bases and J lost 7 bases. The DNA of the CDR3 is TGTGCCTTGTGGGAGGCCTGCCGGGAGTTGGGCAAAAAAATCAAGGTATTT. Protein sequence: CALWEACRELGKKIKVF.

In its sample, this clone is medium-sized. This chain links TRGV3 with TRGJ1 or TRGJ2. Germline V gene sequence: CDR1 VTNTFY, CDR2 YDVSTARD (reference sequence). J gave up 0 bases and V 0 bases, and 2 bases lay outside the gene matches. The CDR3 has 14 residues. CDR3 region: CATWDRGNYYKKLF. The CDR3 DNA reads TGTGCCACCTGGGACAGGGGGAATTATTATAAGAAACTCTTT.